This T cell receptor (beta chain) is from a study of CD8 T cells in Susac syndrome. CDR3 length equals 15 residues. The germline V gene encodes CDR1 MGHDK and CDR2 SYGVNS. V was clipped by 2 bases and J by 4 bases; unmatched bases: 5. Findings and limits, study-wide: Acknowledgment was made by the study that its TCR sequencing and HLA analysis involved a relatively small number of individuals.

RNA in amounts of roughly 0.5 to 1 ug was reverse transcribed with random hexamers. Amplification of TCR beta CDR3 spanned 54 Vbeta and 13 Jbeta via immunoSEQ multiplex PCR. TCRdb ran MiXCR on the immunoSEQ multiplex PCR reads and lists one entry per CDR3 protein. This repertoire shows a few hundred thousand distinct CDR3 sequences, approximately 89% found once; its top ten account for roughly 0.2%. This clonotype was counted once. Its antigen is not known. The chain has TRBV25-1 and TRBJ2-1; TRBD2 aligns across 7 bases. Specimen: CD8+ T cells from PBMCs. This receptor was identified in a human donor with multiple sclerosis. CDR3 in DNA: TGTGCCAGCAGTGAAAGGAATAGCGGGTACAATGAGCAGTTCTTC. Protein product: CASSERNSGYNEQFF.